This TCR beta chain derives from a study of shared clonotypes between healthy human individuals. In the original workflow: Quality scores were absent from the junction-only immunoSEQ sequences, so filtering differed. Clones were read by immunoSEQ multiplex PCR, and TCRdb kept only the in-frame ones, dropping some. That table supplies the V and J calls and clone size; D and trimming were determined from the DNA. Here the sample spans a few million clones, 90% to 96% being singletons. Overall study findings and caveats: Sharing across four donors was highest in naive CD4 (around 5%) and lowest in memory CD8 (about 0.4%).

Concerning this clone: Its antigen is still unknown.

Adult donors, all healthy and HIV-negative, had no recent acute infections or vaccinations. This sequence originates from a man younger than 35 in good health. The sample consisted of naive CD4+ T cells sorted from blood. Subset meaning: CD45RA+ positively selected.

CDR3 DNA sequence: TGTGCCAGCAGACAACCGGGACGTGGTTTCGACGGCTACACCTTC. Translating gives CASRQPGRGFDGYTF. The chain has TRBV28 and TRBJ1-2; D may be TRBD1 (5 bases). The CDR3 sequence is 15 residues long. Trimming cost V 6 bases and J 8 bases, with 22 bases left between them. CDR1 and CDR2 from the germline V gene are MDHEN and SYDVKM.